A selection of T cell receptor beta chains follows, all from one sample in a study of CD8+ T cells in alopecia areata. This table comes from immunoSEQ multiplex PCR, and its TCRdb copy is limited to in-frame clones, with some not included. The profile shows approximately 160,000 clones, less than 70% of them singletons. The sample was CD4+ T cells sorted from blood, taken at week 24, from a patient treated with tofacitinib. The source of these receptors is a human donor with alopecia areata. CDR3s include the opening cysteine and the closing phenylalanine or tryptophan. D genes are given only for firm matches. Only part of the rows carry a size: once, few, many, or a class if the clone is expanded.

CDR3 protein: CASSSPGGGISDTQYF
J gene: TRBJ2-3
clone size: few
D gene: TRBD2
V gene: TRBV5-6

CDR3 protein: CASKGAAYEQYF
J gene: TRBJ2-7
clone size: few
D gene: TRBD1
V gene: TRBV6-6

CDR3 protein: CSVAGVLQETQYF
J gene: TRBJ2-5
clone size: few
D gene: .
V gene: TRBV29-1

CDR3 protein: CASRNSGNTIYF
J gene: TRBJ1-3
clone size: .
D gene: .
V gene: TRBV27

CDR3 protein: CASSESGETQYF
J gene: TRBJ2-5
clone size: .
D gene: .
V gene: TRBV10-2

CDR3 protein: CSAATSPNTGELFF
J gene: TRBJ2-2
clone size: .
D gene: TRBD2
V gene: TRBV29-1

CDR3 protein: CASSVRQALGGAFF
J gene: TRBJ1-1
clone size: .
D gene: .
V gene: TRBV2

CDR3 protein: CASSQDPARAGSTDTQYF
J gene: TRBJ2-3
clone size: .
D gene: .
V gene: TRBV4-1

CDR3 protein: CASSQGWASGEQFF
J gene: TRBJ2-1
clone size: few
D gene: .
V gene: TRBV9

CDR3 protein: CASSPPGLEGVNEQFF
J gene: TRBJ2-1
clone size: .
D gene: TRBD2
V gene: TRBV5-1

CDR3 protein: CASSQPTGGTGELFF
J gene: TRBJ2-2
clone size: .
D gene: .
V gene: TRBV4-1

CDR3 protein: CASSQDSRFTEAFF
J gene: TRBJ1-1
clone size: .
D gene: .
V gene: TRBV4-1

CDR3 protein: CAWNPSTGGNYGYTF
J gene: TRBJ1-2
clone size: .
D gene: TRBD1
V gene: TRBV30

CDR3 protein: CATSRDQRSTGGSVRTDTQYF
J gene: TRBJ2-3
clone size: .
D gene: .
V gene: TRBV15

CDR3 protein: CASSYSAGGSYEQYF
J gene: TRBJ2-7
clone size: few
D gene: TRBD1
V gene: TRBV6-5

CDR3 protein: CASSSTRGQSPLHF
J gene: TRBJ1-6
clone size: .
D gene: .
V gene: TRBV7-9

CDR3 protein: CASSDWEEQYF
J gene: TRBJ2-7
clone size: .
D gene: .
V gene: TRBV2

CDR3 protein: CASRSSGFYSPLHF
J gene: TRBJ1-6
clone size: .
D gene: .
V gene: TRBV5-1

CDR3 protein: CASSPGTGPHQPQHF
J gene: TRBJ1-5
clone size: .
D gene: TRBD1
V gene: TRBV5-1

CDR3 protein: CATSSSGANVLTF
J gene: TRBJ2-6
clone size: .
D gene: .
V gene: TRBV2

CDR3 protein: CASLNRANEQFF
J gene: TRBJ2-1
clone size: .
D gene: .
V gene: TRBV6-5

CDR3 protein: CASSGEGLNYGYTF
J gene: TRBJ1-2
clone size: .
D gene: .
V gene: TRBV5-1

CDR3 protein: CAIRRGPDTDTQYF
J gene: TRBJ2-3
clone size: few
D gene: .
V gene: TRBV10-3

CDR3 protein: CASSLTVASGTTEAFF
J gene: TRBJ1-1
clone size: .
D gene: .
V gene: TRBV5-6

CDR3 protein: CAWSVRPANTGELFF
J gene: TRBJ2-2
clone size: .
D gene: .
V gene: TRBV30

CDR3 protein: CASSIPARPYYGYTF
J gene: TRBJ1-2
clone size: .
D gene: .
V gene: TRBV19

CDR3 protein: CASSPTGHSPLHF
J gene: TRBJ1-6
clone size: .
D gene: .
V gene: TRBV7-6

CDR3 protein: CSVGKAGGQSPTDTQYF
J gene: TRBJ2-3
clone size: .
D gene: TRBD2
V gene: TRBV29-1

CDR3 protein: CASSSEGQGGYGYTF
J gene: TRBJ1-2
clone size: .
D gene: TRBD1
V gene: TRBV5-1

CDR3 protein: CASSQDRELTREQYF
J gene: TRBJ2-7
clone size: few
D gene: .
V gene: TRBV4-1

CDR3 protein: CASSHRAGDSYNEQFF
J gene: TRBJ2-1
clone size: .
D gene: TRBD2
V gene: TRBV4-1

CDR3 protein: CASSQDRPGRFAFF
J gene: TRBJ1-1
clone size: .
D gene: .
V gene: TRBV4-1

CDR3 protein: CASSTRDTNYGYTF
J gene: TRBJ1-2
clone size: .
D gene: .
V gene: TRBV27

CDR3 protein: CAISGRQGDEQFF
J gene: TRBJ2-1
clone size: .
D gene: TRBD1
V gene: TRBV10-3

CDR3 protein: CAWGTGWETQYF
J gene: TRBJ2-5
clone size: .
D gene: TRBD1
V gene: TRBV30

CDR3 protein: CASSFFGTQGAYEQYF
J gene: TRBJ2-7
clone size: few
D gene: TRBD1
V gene: TRBV27

CDR3 protein: CSARPSRSGNTIYF
J gene: TRBJ1-3
clone size: .
D gene: .
V gene: TRBV29-1

CDR3 protein: CASSGLPGLAGHYEQYF
J gene: TRBJ2-7
clone size: once
D gene: TRBD2
V gene: TRBV25-1

CDR3 protein: CAWTGPDSPNSPLHF
J gene: TRBJ1-6
clone size: .
D gene: .
V gene: TRBV30

CDR3 protein: CSSRGGLNTEAFF
J gene: TRBJ1-1
clone size: .
D gene: .
V gene: TRBV29-1

CDR3 protein: CASSSDRAYYGYTF
J gene: TRBJ1-2
clone size: .
D gene: TRBD1
V gene: TRBV19

CDR3 protein: CSVAQVMNTEAFF
J gene: TRBJ1-1
clone size: few
D gene: .
V gene: TRBV29-1

CDR3 protein: CASSQGKRQPQHF
J gene: TRBJ1-5
clone size: .
D gene: .
V gene: TRBV14

CDR3 protein: CASSSLGLAGAETQYF
J gene: TRBJ2-5
clone size: .
D gene: TRBD2
V gene: TRBV5-1

CDR3 protein: CASGAMWGAGETQYF
J gene: TRBJ2-5
clone size: .
D gene: .
V gene: TRBV2

CDR3 protein: CASSESGQGSAFF
J gene: TRBJ1-1
clone size: .
D gene: TRBD1
V gene: TRBV6-1

CDR3 protein: CAWSVRASSYNEQFF
J gene: TRBJ2-1
clone size: .
D gene: .
V gene: TRBV30

CDR3 protein: CASSKISVSGGSTDTQYF
J gene: TRBJ2-3
clone size: .
D gene: TRBD1
V gene: TRBV7-8

CDR3 protein: CASSQTYGEKLFF
J gene: TRBJ1-4
clone size: .
D gene: .
V gene: TRBV4-1

CDR3 protein: CASSFGPLTGNYEQYF
J gene: TRBJ2-7
clone size: .
D gene: TRBD1
V gene: TRBV7-8

CDR3 protein: CSVGAGSRGTGELFF
J gene: TRBJ2-2
clone size: .
D gene: .
V gene: TRBV29-1

CDR3 protein: CASSLRQGDTEAFF
J gene: TRBJ1-1
clone size: .
D gene: .
V gene: TRBV5-1

CDR3 protein: CAIGPDGNQPQHF
J gene: TRBJ1-5
clone size: .
D gene: .
V gene: TRBV10-3

CDR3 protein: CASSYSAGQGSPLHF
J gene: TRBJ1-6
clone size: .
D gene: .
V gene: TRBV6-5

CDR3 protein: CAISESDRGGQPQHF
J gene: TRBJ1-5
clone size: .
D gene: TRBD1
V gene: TRBV10-3